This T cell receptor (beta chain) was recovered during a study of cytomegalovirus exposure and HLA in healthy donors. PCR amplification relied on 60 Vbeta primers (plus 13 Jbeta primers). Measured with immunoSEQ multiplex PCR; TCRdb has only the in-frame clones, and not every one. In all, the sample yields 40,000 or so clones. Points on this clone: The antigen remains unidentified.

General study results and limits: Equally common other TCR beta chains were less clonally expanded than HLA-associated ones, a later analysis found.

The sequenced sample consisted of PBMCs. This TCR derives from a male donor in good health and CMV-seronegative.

This CDR3 reads CATSRDFRGQGRAYNEQFF. For the CDR3, the DNA is TGTGCCACCAGCAGAGATTTCCGCGGACAGGGGCGAGCATACAATGAGCAGTTCTTC. The chain recombines TRBV15 with TRBJ2-1; 9 bases align to TRBD1. CDR3 size: 19 residues. J gave up 4 bases and V 0 bases, and 13 bases lay outside the gene matches. Germline V lookup: CDR1 LNHNV, CDR2 YYDKDF (reference sequence).